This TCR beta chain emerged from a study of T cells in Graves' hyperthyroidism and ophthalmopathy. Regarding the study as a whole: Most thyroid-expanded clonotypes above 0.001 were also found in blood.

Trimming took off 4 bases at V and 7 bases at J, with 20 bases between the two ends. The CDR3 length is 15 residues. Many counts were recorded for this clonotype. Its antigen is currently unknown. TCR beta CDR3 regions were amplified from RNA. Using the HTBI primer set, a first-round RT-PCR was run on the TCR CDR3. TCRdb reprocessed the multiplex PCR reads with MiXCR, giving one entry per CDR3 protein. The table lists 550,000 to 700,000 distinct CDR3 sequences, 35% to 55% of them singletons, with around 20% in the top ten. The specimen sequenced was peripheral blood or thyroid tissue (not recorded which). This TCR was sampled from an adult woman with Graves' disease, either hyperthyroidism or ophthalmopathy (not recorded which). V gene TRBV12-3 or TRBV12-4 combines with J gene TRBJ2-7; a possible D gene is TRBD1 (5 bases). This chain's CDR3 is CASSSYTGHPGEQYF. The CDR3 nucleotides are TGTGCCAGCAGTTCCTACACCGGACATCCCGGAGAGCAGTACTTC.